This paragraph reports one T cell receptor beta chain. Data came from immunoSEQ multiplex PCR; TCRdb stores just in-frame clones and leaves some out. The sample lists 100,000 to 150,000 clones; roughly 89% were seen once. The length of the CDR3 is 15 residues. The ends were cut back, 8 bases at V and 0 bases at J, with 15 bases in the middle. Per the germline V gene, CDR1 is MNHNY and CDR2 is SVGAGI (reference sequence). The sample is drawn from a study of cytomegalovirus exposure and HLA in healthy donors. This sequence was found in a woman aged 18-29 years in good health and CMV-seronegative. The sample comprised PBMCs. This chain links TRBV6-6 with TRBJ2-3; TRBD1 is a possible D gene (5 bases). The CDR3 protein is CASWRTPSSTDTQYF. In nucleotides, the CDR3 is TGTGCCAGCTGGCGGACACCCTCTAGCACAGATACGCAGTATTTT.